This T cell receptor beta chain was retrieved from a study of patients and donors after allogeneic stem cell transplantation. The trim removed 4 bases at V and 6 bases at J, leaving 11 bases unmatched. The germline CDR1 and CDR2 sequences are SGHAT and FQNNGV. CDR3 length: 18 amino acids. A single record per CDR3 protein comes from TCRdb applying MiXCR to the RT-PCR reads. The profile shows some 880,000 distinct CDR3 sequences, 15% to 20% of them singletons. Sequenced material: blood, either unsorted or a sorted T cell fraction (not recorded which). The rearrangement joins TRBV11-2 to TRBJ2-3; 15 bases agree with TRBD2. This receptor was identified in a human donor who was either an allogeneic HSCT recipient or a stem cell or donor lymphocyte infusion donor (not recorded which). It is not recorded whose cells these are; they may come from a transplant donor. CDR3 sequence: CASSSTGTSGRFGDTQYF. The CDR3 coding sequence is TGTGCCAGCAGCTCAACCGGGACTAGCGGGAGGTTCGGGGATACGCAGTATTTT.